This TCR beta chain stems from a study of OX40 agonist ivuxolimab in advanced cancers. Study-wide background: Partial responses were observed in three patients, of whom one had hepatocellular carcinoma and two had cutaneous melanoma. Study-wide findings and caveats: The study observed clonal expansion of CD4+ and CD8+ blood T cells by week 6 at 0.1 to 3.0 mg/kg. It was not determined which antigens were specifically recognized by the peripheral T cells that had undergone clonal expansion.

The CDR3 has 15 amino acids. Trimming stripped 7 bases from V and 5 bases from J, with 17 bases between. Germline-derived CDR1 and CDR2 are SEHNR and FQNEAQ (reference sequence). Blood sampling was done at baseline, cycle 4 day 1, and cycle 7 day 1. The repertoire was sequenced with immunoSEQ multiplex PCR; TCRdb's copy has only in-frame clones and lacks some. The sample shows around 56,000 clones, around 88% of them seen only once. Comments on this clone: Its target is unknown.

Here the sequenced sample was CD4+ or CD8+ T cells sorted from blood, taken in a trial of the OX40 agonist ivuxolimab. The chain recombines TRBV7-9 with TRBJ2-2; maybe TRBD1 (6 bases). This clonotype was sampled from an adult with an advanced solid tumor such as melanoma, head and neck, liver or kidney cancer. Here the CDR3 DNA reads TGTGCCAGCATCGCTCGGACAGTTGGGACCGGGGAGCTGTTTTTT. Translation gives CASIARTVGTGELFF.